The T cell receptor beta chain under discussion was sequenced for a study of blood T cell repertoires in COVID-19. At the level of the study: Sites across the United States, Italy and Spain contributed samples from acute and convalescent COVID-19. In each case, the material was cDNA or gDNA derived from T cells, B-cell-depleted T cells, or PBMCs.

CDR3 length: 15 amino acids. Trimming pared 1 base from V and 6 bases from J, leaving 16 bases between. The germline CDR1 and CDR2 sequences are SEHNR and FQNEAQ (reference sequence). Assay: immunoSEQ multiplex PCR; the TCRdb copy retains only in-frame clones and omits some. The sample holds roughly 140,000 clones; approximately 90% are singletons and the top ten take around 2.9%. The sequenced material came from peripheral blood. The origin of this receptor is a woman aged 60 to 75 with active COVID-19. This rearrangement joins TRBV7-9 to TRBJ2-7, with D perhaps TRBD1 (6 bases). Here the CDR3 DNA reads TGTGCCAGCAGCTTAGTGGCAGGGGCCCGCGTCGAGCAGTACTTC. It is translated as CASSLVAGARVEQYF.